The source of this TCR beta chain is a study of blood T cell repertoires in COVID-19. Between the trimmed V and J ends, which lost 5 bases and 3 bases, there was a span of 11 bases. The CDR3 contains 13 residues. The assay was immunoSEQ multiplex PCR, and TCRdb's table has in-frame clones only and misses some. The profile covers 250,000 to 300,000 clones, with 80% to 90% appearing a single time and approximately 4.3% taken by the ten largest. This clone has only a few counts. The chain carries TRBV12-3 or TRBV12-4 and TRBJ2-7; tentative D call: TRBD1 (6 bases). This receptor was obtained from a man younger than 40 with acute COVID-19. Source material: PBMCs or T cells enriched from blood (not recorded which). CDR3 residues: CASSPTGFYEQYV. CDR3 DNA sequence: TGTGCCAGCAGTCCCACAGGGTTCTACGAGCAGTACGTC.